A selection of T cell receptor beta chains follows, all from one sample in a study of CD8 T cells in ankylosing spondylitis. TCRdb ran MiXCR on the 5' RACE reads and lists one entry per CDR3 protein. The sample lists approximately 250,000 distinct CDR3 sequences, 8% to 11% occurring once. Sequenced material: blood, either unsorted or a sorted T cell fraction (not recorded which). These receptor sequences come from a male donor with ankylosing spondylitis or in good health (not recorded which). CDR3s include the opening cysteine and the closing phenylalanine or tryptophan. Each record gives: J gene, V gene, clone size, D gene, CDR3 protein, CDR3 DNA. A D gene is named only where the DNA matches it firmly. Size tells how often a clone was seen (once, few, many) or the class of an expanded clone, and some rows leave it out.

>TRBJ2-3|TRBV29-1|few|TRBD2
CSVDGSGLAGGITDTQYF
TGCAGCGTTGACGGTTCAGGGCTAGCGGGAGGAATCACAGATACGCAGTATTTT
>TRBJ2-3|TRBV30|many|TRBD1
CAWSIRGRLTDTQYF
TGTGCCTGGAGTATAAGGGGGCGCCTCACAGATACGCAGTATTTT
>TRBJ2-1|TRBV21-1|many|NA
CASSKERGEQFF
TGTGCCAGCAGCAAAGAACGGGGTGAGCAGTTCTTC
>TRBJ2-7|TRBV15|few|TRBD1
CATSADRGPYEQYF
TGTGCCACCAGCGCCGACAGGGGACCCTACGAGCAGTACTTC
>TRBJ2-3|TRBV2|few|TRBD2
CASSEARTSRYF
TGTGCCAGCAGTGAAGCTAGGACTAGCCGGTATTTT
>TRBJ1-1|TRBV12-3/TRBV12-4|many|NA
CASSLSGRENTEAFF
TGTGCCAGCAGTTTATCGGGCAGGGAGAACACTGAAGCTTTCTTT
>TRBJ2-2|TRBV5-6|many|TRBD1
CASSSDRMFTGELFF
TGTGCCAGCAGCTCGGACAGGATGTTCACCGGGGAGCTGTTTTTT
>TRBJ1-1|TRBV11-1|few|NA
CASSPTRTDQMNTEAFF
TGTGCCAGCAGCCCCACCCGGACAGACCAGATGAACACTGAAGCTTTCTTT
>TRBJ2-5|TRBV7-9|NA|NA
CASRWAAETQYF
TGTGCCAGCAGATGGGCTGCGGAGACCCAGTACTTC
>TRBJ2-1|TRBV29-1|many|NA
CSVPDWLDHNEQFF
TGCAGCGTCCCCGACTGGTTGGACCACAATGAGCAGTTCTTC
>TRBJ2-3|TRBV30|many|NA
CAWSVTRHGSTDTQYF
TGTGCCTGGAGTGTGACTCGGCACGGCAGCACAGATACGCAGTATTTT
>TRBJ2-7|TRBV7-2|few|NA
CASSLGPGEQYF
TGTGCCAGCAGCTTAGGTCCAGGCGAGCAGTACTTC
>TRBJ2-7|TRBV29-1|many|NA
CSVEDPSLSQYF
TGCAGCGTTGAAGATCCTTCCCTTTCGCAGTACTTC
>TRBJ1-1|TRBV20-1|many|TRBD1
CSAGTGGDTEAFF
TGCAGTGCGGGGACAGGTGGGGACACTGAAGCTTTCTTT
>TRBJ2-5|TRBV5-6|many|NA
CASSIDRDIQETQYF
TGTGCCAGCAGCATCGACAGAGATATCCAAGAGACCCAGTACTTC
>TRBJ2-7|TRBV27|many|TRBD2
CASSASGTSRYEQYF
TGTGCCAGCAGTGCCTCCGGGACTAGCCGCTACGAGCAGTACTTC
>TRBJ1-2|TRBV2|many|NA
CASSGDSTYGYTF
TGTGCCAGCAGTGGAGACAGCACTTATGGCTACACCTTC
>TRBJ1-3|TRBV7-9|few|NA
CASSSGVQNTIYF
TGTGCCAGCAGCTCGGGGGTTCAAAACACCATATATTTT
>TRBJ2-7|TRBV5-1|many|TRBD1
CASSLGTGHYEQYF
TGCGCCAGCAGCTTGGGGACAGGTCACTACGAGCAGTACTTC
>TRBJ2-1|TRBV5-1|many|NA
CASSFTRVSYNEQFF
TGCGCCAGCAGCTTTACTAGGGTCTCCTACAATGAGCAGTTCTTC
>TRBJ1-1|TRBV20-1|many|NA
CSARDSGSDLNTEAFF
TGCAGTGCTAGAGATTCCGGGTCAGATCTGAACACTGAAGCTTTCTTT
>TRBJ2-5|TRBV15|many|NA
CATSPRFEGRVETQYF
TGTGCCACCAGCCCCCGCTTCGAAGGGAGAGTGGAGACCCAGTACTTC
>TRBJ1-4|TRBV20-1|many|NA
CSAKPPIDSLNEKLFF
TGCAGTGCGAAACCCCCAATCGACAGTTTGAATGAAAAACTGTTTTTT
>TRBJ2-3|TRBV12-3/TRBV12-4|many|NA
CASRASSTDTQYF
TGTGCCAGTCGGGCTTCTAGCACAGATACGCAGTATTTT
>TRBJ1-2|TRBV29-1|many|NA
CSVGGSGYTF
TGCAGCGTTGGGGGTTCCGGCTACACCTTC
>TRBJ1-5|TRBV5-1|many|NA
CASSVGPDQPQHF
TGCGCCAGCAGCGTGGGGCCCGATCAGCCCCAGCATTTT
>TRBJ2-1|TRBV20-1|few|TRBD1
CSAVGQLLLNEQFF
TGCAGTGCTGTGGGACAGTTGCTACTCAATGAGCAGTTCTTC
>TRBJ1-4|TRBV12-3/TRBV12-4|many|NA
CASSLQGFEKLFF
TGTGCCAGCAGTTTACAGGGTTTTGAAAAACTGTTTTTT
>TRBJ1-2|TRBV20-1|many|NA
CSARGGGRINYGYTF
TGCAGTGCTAGAGGGGGAGGCAGAATAAACTATGGCTACACCTTC
>TRBJ2-3|TRBV20-1|many|NA
CSASRGLGGRDTQYF
TGCAGTGCTAGCCGCGGGCTGGGGGGAAGGGATACGCAGTATTTT
>TRBJ2-1|TRBV12-3/TRBV12-4|many|TRBD2
CASSRSGGAYNEQFF
TGTGCCAGCAGTCGTAGCGGGGGGGCTTACAATGAGCAGTTCTTC
>TRBJ2-3|TRBV5-1|many|TRBD2
CASSLDTSGNTDTQYF
TGCGCCAGCAGCCTGGACACTAGCGGCAACACAGATACGCAGTATTTT
>TRBJ1-1|TRBV4-2|few|TRBD1
CASSHTGAFDTEAFF
TGTGCCAGCAGCCATACAGGGGCTTTTGACACTGAAGCTTTCTTT
>TRBJ1-2|TRBV10-3|NA|TRBD1
CAIKRTWTGLWSNYGYTF
TGTGCCATCAAGAGGACCTGGACAGGTTTATGGAGCAACTATGGCTACACCTTC
>TRBJ2-3|TRBV2|NA|TRBD2
CAFTPLAGPLAGTTDTQYF
TGTGCCTTCACCCCTCTAGCCGGCCCACTAGCGGGGACCACAGATACGCAGTATTTT
>TRBJ1-1|TRBV7-9|few|NA
CASSPGRGRERGSEAFF
TGTGCCAGCAGCCCTGGCAGAGGTAGGGAACGAGGCTCTGAAGCTTTCTTT
>TRBJ2-5|TRBV7-9|NA|TRBD1
CASSPPGQSGLYF
TGTGCCAGCAGCCCACCGGGACAGTCGGGTCTGTACTTC
>TRBJ1-1|TRBV5-1|many|NA
CASSLGQTRNTEAFF
TGCGCCAGCAGCTTGGGACAGACCAGGAACACTGAAGCTTTCTTT
>TRBJ2-5|TRBV4-1|many|TRBD2
CASSKRGPGETQYF
TGCGCCAGCAGCAAGCGGGGGCCGGGGGAGACCCAGTACTTC
>TRBJ1-1|TRBV4-2|NA|NA
CASSQVGTANTEAFF
TGTGCCAGCAGCCAAGTGGGCACCGCGAACACTGAAGCTTTCTTT
>TRBJ1-2|TRBV30|many|TRBD1
CAWSTGGTVLRGYTF
TGTGCCTGGAGTACAGGGGGAACGGTTCTGCGTGGCTACACCTTC
>TRBJ2-1|TRBV7-2|many|NA
CASSSGGAQGEQFF
TGTGCCAGCAGCTCAGGAGGTGCCCAGGGAGAGCAGTTCTTC
>TRBJ2-2|TRBV5-1|many|NA
CASSLGQATGELFF
TGCGCCAGCAGCTTGGGACAGGCCACCGGGGAGCTGTTTTTT
>TRBJ1-3|TRBV18|NA|NA
CASSPFGTNLGNTIYF
TGTGCCAGCTCACCCTTCGGGACAAACCTGGGAAACACCATATATTTT
>TRBJ2-2|TRBV12-3/TRBV12-4|many|TRBD1
CASSRTGPANTGELFF
TGTGCCAGCAGTCGGACAGGGCCCGCGAACACCGGGGAGCTGTTTTTT
>TRBJ1-1|TRBV29-1|many|TRBD1
CSVEPSTGGNEAFF
TGCAGCGTTGAACCATCGACAGGGGGCAATGAGGCTTTCTTT
>TRBJ2-7|TRBV5-6|many|NA
CASSLVSGFNEQYF
TGTGCCAGCAGCTTGGTATCGGGTTTCAACGAGCAGTACTTC
>TRBJ1-2|TRBV4-1|few|NA
CASSQESGVHNYGYTF
TGCGCCAGCAGCCAAGAAAGCGGGGTCCATAACTATGGCTACACCTTC
>TRBJ2-3|TRBV6-6|NA|NA
CASSLGEAWGQYF
TGTGCCAGCAGCCTCGGGGAGGCTTGGGGGCAGTATTTT
>TRBJ1-1|TRBV6-1|many|TRBD1
CASTPGTGHLGNTEAFF
TGTGCCAGCACCCCCGGGACAGGGCATTTGGGGAACACTGAAGCTTTCTTT
>TRBJ2-3|TRBV5-1|few|NA
CASSFPGSSTDTQYF
TGCGCCAGCAGCTTTCCGGGTAGTAGCACAGATACGCAGTATTTT
>TRBJ2-1|TRBV5-1|many|TRBD1
CASSLGTAFRNEQFF
TGCGCCAGCAGCCTGGGGACAGCCTTCCGCAATGAGCAGTTCTTC
>TRBJ2-2|TRBV2|many|NA
CASSWAGPNTGELFF
TGTGCCAGCAGTTGGGCGGGTCCGAACACCGGGGAGCTGTTTTTT
>TRBJ1-5|TRBV27|many|NA
CASSKGGVGQPQHF
TGTGCCAGCAGCAAGGGGGGGGTCGGTCAGCCCCAGCATTTT
>TRBJ2-7|TRBV7-9|NA|NA
CASSLGRGDEQYF
TGTGCCAGCAGCTTAGGCAGGGGAGACGAGCAGTACTTC
>TRBJ1-1|TRBV7-9|few|NA
CASTIPRIGTEAFF
TGTGCCAGCACCATCCCTAGAATCGGGACTGAAGCTTTCTTT
>TRBJ1-6|TRBV12-3/TRBV12-4|few|NA
CASSTLTGLGSPLHF
TGTGCCAGCAGTACCCTTACAGGGTTAGGTTCACCCCTCCACTTT